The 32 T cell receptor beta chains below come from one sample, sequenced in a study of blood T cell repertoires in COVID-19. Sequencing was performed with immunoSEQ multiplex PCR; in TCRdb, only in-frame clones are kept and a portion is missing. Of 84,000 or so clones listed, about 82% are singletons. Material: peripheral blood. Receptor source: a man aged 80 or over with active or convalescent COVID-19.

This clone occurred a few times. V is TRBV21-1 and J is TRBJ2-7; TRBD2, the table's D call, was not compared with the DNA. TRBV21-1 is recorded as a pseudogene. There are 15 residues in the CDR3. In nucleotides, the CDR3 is TGTGCCAGCAGCCCCGCGCTAGCGGGACTCTACGAGCAGTACGTC. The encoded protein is CASSPALAGLYEQYV.

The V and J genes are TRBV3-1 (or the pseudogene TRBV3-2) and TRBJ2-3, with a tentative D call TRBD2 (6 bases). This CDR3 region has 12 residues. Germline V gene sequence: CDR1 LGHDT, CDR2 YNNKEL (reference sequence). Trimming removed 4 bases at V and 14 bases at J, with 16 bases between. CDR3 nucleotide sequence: TGTGCCAGCAGCCGAGGGGTTCCGGGAGTGTATTTT. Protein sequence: CASSRGVPGVYF.

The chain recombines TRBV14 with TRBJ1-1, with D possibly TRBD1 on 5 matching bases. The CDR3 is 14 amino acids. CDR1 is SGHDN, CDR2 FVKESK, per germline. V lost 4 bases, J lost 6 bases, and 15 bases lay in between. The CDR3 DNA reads TGTGCCAGCAGCCTCGTGGGGGGGTGGTCTGAAGCTTTCTTT. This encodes CASSLVGGWSEAFF.

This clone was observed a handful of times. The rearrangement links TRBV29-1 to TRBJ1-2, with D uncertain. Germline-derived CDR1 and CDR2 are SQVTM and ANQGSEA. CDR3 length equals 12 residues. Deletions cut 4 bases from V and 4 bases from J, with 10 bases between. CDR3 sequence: CSVVSSAYGYTF. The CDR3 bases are TGCAGCGTTGTTTCGAGCGCCTATGGCTACACCTTC. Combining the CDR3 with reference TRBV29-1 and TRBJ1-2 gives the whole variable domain SAVISQKPSRDICQRGTSLTIQCQVDSQVTMMFWYRQQPGQSLTLIATANQGSEATYESGFVIDKFPISRPNLTFSTLTVSNMSPEDSSIYLCSVVSSAYGYTFGSGTRLTVV.

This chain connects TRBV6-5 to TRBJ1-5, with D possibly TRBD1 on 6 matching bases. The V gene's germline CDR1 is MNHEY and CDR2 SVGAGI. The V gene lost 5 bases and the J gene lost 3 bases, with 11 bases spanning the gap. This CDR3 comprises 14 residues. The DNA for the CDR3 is TGTGCCAGCAGTACTGGACAGCACAATCAGCCCCAGCATTTT. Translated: CASSTGQHNQPQHF.

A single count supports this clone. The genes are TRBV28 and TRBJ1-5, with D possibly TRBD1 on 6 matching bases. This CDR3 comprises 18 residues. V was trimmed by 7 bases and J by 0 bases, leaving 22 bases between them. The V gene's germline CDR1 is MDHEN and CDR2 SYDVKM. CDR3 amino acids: CASTPRTPGHFSNQPQHF. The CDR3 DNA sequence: TGTGCCAGCACCCCGCGAACCCCGGGACACTTTAGCAATCAGCCCCAGCATTTT.

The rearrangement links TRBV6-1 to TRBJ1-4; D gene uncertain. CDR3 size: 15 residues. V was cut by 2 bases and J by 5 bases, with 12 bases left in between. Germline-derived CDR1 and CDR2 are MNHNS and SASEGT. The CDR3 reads CASSENPGLNEKLFF. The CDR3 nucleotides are TGTGCCAGCAGTGAAAATCCAGGCTTAAATGAAAAACTGTTTTTT.

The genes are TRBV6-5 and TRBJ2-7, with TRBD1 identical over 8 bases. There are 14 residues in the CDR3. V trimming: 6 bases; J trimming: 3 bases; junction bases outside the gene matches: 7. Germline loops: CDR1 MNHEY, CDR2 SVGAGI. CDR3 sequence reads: CASSSGTGDYEQYV. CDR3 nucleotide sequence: TGTGCCAGCAGCTCCGGGACAGGAGACTACGAGCAGTACGTC.

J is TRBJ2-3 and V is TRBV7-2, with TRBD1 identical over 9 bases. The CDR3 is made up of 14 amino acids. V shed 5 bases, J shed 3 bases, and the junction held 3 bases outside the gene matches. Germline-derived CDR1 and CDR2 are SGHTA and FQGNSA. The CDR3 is CASSPQGATDTQYF. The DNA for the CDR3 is TGTGCCAGCAGCCCACAGGGGGCAACAGATACGCAGTATTTT.

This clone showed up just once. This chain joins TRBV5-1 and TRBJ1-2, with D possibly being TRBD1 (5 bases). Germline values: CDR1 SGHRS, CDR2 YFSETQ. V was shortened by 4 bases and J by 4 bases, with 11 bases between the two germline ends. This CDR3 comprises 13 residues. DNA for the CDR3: TGCGCCAGCAGCGAGGACACGCGCTATGGCTACACCTTC. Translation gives CASSEDTRYGYTF.

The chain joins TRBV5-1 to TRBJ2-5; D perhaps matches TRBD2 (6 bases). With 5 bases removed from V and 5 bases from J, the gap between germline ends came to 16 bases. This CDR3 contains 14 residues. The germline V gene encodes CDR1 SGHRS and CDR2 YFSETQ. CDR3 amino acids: CASRISPGVETQYF. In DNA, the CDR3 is TGCGCCAGCAGGATAAGTCCGGGAGTGGAGACCCAGTACTTC.

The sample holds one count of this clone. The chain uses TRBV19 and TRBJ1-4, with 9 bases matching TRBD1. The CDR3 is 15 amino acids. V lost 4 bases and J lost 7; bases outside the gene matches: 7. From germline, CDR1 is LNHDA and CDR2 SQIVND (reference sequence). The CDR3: CASSRPGQGREKLFF. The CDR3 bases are TGTGCCAGTAGTAGACCGGGACAGGGACGTGAAAAACTGTTTTTT. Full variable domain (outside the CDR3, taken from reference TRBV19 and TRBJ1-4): DGGITQSPKYLFRKEGQNVTLSCEQNLNHDAMYWYRQDPGQGLRLIYYSQIVNDFQKGDIAEGYSVSREKKESFPLTVTSAQKNPTAFYLCASSRPGQGREKLFFGSGTQLSVL.

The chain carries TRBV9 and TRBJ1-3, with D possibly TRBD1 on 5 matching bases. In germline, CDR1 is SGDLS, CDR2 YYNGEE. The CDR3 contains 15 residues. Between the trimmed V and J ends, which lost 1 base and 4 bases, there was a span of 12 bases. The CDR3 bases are TGTGCCAGCAGCGTAATGCAGGGTTCAGGAAACACCATATATTTT. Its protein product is CASSVMQGSGNTIYF.

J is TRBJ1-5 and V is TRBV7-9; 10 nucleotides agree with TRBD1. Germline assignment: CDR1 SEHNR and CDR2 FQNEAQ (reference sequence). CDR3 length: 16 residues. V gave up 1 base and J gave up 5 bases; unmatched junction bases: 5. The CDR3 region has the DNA TGTGCCAGCAGCTTAGGGGACAGGGGTTCCTATCAGCCCCAGCATTTT. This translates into CASSLGDRGSYQPQHF.

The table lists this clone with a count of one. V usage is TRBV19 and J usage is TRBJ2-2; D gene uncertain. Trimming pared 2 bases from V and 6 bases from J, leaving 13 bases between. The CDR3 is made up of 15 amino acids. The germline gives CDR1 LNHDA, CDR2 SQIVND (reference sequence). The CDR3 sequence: CASSILSHTSGELFF. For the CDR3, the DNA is TGTGCCAGTAGTATACTATCCCATACCTCCGGGGAGCTGTTTTTT. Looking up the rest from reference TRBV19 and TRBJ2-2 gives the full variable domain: DGGITQSPKYLFRKEGQNVTLSCEQNLNHDAMYWYRQDPGQGLRLIYYSQIVNDFQKGDIAEGYSVSREKKESFPLTVTSAQKNPTAFYLCASSILSHTSGELFFGEGSRLTVL.

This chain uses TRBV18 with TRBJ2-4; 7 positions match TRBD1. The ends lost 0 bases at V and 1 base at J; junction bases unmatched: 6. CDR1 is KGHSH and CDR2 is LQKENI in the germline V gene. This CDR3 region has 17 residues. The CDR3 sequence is CASSPPDRVRAKNIQYF. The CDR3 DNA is TGTGCCAGCTCACCACCTGACAGGGTGAGGGCCAAAAACATTCAGTACTTC.

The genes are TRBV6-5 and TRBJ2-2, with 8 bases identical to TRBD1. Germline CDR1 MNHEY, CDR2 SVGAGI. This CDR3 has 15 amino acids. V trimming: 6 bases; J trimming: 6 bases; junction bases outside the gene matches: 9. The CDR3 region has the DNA TGTGCCAGCAGACCAGACAGGGGAAAAGCCGGGGAGCTGTTTTTT. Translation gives CASRPDRGKAGELFF.

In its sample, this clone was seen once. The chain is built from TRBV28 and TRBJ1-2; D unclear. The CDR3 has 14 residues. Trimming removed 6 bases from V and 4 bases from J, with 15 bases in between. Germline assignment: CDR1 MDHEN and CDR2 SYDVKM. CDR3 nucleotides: TGTGCCAGCAGCCCAGGATCTACCTTCTATGGCTACACCTTC. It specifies CASSPGSTFYGYTF.

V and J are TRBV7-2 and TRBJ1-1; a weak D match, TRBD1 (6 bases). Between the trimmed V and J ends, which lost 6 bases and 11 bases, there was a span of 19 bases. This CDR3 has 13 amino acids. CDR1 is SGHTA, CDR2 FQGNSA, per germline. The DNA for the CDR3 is TGTGCCAGCAGTCGCGATCTTAGGGGGTACGCTTTCTTT. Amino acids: CASSRDLRGYAFF. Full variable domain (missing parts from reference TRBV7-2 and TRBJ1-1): GAGVSQSPSNKVTEKGKDVELRCDPISGHTALYWYRQSLGQGLEFLIYFQGNSAPDKSGLPSDRFSAERTGGSVSTLTIQRTQQEDSAVYLCASSRDLRGYAFFGQGTRLTVV.

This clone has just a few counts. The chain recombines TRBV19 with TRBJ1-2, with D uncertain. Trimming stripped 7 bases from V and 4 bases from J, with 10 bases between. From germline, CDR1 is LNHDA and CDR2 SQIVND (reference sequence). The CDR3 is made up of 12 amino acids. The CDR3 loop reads CASMGSPYGYTF. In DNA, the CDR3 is TGTGCCAGTATGGGGAGTCCCTATGGCTACACCTTC.

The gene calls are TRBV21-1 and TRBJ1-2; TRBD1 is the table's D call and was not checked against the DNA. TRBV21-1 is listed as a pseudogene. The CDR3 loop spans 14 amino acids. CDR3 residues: CASSNMTALDGYTF. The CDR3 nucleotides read TGTGCCAGCAGCAATATGACAGCGTTAGATGGCTACACCTTC.

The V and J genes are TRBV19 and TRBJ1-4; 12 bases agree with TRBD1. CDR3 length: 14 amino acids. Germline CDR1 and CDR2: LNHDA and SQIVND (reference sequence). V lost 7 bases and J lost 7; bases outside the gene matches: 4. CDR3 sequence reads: CASTGTGGGEKLFF. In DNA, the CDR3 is TGTGCCAGTACCGGGACAGGGGGCGGTGAAAAACTGTTTTTT.

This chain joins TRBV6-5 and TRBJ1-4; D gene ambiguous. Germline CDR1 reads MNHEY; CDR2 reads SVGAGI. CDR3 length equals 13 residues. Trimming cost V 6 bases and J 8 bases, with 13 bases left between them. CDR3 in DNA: TGTGCCAGCAGGCAATCGGGAGACGAAAAACTGTTTTTT. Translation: CASRQSGDEKLFF.

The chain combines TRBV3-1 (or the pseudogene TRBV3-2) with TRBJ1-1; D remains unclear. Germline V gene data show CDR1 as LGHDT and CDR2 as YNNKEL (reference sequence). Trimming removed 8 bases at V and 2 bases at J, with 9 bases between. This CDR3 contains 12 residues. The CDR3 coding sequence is TGTGCCAGCGGTGGGCACAACACTGAAGCTTTCTTT. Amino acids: CASGGHNTEAFF.

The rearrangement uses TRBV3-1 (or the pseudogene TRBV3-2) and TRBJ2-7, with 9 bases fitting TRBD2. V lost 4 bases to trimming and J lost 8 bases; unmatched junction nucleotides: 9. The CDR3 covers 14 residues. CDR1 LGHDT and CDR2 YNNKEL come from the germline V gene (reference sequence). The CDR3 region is CASSPTSGLGQQYV. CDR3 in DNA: TGTGCCAGCAGCCCGACTAGCGGACTCGGGCAGCAGTACGTC.

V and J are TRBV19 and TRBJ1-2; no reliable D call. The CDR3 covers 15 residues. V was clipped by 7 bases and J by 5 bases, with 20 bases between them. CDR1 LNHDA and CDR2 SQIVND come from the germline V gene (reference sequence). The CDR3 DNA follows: TGTGCCAGTACGGGGAACAGTAATCTGAAGTATGGCTACACCTTC. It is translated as CASTGNSNLKYGYTF.

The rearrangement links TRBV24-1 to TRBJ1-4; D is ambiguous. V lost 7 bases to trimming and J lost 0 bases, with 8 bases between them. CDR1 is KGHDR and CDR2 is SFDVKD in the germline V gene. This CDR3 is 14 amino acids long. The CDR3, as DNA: TGTGCCACCAGCCACAGTGCAACTAATGAAAAACTGTTTTTT. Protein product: CATSHSATNEKLFF.

The CDR3 DNA reads as TGTGCCAGCTCCCCCCGGGGACAGGGGGCATGGGGCAATCAGCCCCAGCATTTT. Translating it yields CASSPRGQGAWGNQPQHF. The gene calls are TRBV18 and TRBJ1-5, with TRBD1 matching over 12 bases. The J segment lost 2 bases and the V segment lost 6 bases, leaving 11 bases of the junction unmatched. Germline assignment: CDR1 KGHSH and CDR2 LQKENI. The CDR3 totals 18 residues. Combining the CDR3 with reference TRBV18 and TRBJ1-5 gives the whole variable domain NAGVMQNPRHLVRRRGQEARLRCSPMKGHSHVYWYRQLPEEGLKFMVYLQKENIIDESGMPKERFSAEFPKEGPSILRIQQVVRGDSAAYFCASSPRGQGAWGNQPQHFGDGTRLSIL.

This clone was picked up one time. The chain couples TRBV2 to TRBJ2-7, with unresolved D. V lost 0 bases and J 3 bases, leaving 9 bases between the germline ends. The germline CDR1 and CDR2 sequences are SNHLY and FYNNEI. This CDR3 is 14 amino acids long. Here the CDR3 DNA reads TGTGCCAGCAGTGAAGCGACTGAAAGCTACGAGCAGTACGTC. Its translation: CASSEATESYEQYV.

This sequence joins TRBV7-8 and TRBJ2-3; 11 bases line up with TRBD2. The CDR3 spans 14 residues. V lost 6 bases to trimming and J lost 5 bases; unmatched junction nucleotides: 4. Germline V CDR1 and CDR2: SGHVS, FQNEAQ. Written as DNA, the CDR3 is TGTGCCAGCAGTTTTAGCGGGAGGGGAGATACGCAGTATTTT. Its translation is CASSFSGRGDTQYF.

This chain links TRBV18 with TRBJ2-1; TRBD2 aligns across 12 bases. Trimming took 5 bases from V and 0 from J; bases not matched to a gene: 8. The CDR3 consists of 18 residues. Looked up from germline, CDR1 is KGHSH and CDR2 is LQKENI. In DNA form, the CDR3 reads TGTGCCAGCTCAATCTCTAGCGGGGGGGCGAGCTCCTACAATGAGCAGTTCTTC. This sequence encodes CASSISSGGASSYNEQFF.

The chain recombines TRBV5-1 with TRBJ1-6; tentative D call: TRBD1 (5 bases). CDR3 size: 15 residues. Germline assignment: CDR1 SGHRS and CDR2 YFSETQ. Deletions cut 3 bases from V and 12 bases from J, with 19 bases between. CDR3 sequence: CASSSRGTEIRPLHF. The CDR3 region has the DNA TGCGCCAGCAGCTCCCGTGGGACTGAGATTCGACCCCTCCACTTT. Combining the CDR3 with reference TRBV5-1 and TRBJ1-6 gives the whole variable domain KAGVTQTPRYLIKTRGQQVTLSCSPISGHRSVSWYQQTPGQGLQFLFEYFSETQRNKGNFPGRFSGRQFSNSRSEMNVSTLELGDSALYLCASSSRGTEIRPLHFGNGTRLTVT.